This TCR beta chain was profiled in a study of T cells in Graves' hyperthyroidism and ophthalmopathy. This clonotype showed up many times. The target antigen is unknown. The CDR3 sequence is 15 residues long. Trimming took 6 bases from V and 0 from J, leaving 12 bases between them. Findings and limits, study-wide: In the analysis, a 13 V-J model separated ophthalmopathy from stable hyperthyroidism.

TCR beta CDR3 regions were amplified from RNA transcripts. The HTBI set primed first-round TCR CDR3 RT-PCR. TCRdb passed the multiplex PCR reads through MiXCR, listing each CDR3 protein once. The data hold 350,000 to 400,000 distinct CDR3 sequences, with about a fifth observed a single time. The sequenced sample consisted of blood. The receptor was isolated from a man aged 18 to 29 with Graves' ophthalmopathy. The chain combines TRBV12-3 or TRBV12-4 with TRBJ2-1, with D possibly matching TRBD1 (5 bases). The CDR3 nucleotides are TGTGCCAGCAGCATCCCAGGGATCTCCTACAATGAGCAGTTCTTC. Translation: CASSIPGISYNEQFF.